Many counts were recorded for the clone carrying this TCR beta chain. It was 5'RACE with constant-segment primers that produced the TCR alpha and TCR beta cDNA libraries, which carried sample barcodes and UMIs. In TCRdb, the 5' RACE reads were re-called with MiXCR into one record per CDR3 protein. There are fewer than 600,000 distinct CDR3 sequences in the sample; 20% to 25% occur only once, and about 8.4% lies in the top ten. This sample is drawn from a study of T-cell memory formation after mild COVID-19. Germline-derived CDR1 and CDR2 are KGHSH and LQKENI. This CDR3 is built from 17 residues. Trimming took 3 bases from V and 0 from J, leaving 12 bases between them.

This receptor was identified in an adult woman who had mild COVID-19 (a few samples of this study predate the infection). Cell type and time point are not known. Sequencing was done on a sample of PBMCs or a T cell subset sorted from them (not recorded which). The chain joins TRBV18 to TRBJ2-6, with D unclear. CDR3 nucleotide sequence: TGTGCCAGCTCACCCTCGGGCAGAGTCTCTGGGGCCAACGTCCTGACTTTC. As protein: CASSPSGRVSGANVLTF.